Listed here are 13 T cell receptor beta chains from one sample, sequenced in a study of chemoradiotherapy in HPV16-positive cancers. Sequencing was performed with immunoSEQ multiplex PCR; in TCRdb, only in-frame clones are kept and a portion is missing. The sample records around 1,800 clones, 80% to 85% being singletons. Material: tumor tissue, obtained from a patient who underwent chemoradiotherapy. Receptors were obtained from a human donor with HPV-associated anogenital cancer.

In the case of this clone: The same CDR3 also results from other DNA sequences found in this sample. V usage is TRBV27 and J usage is TRBJ1-1; 7 nucleotides agree with TRBD1. V shed 3 bases, J shed 5 bases, and the junction held 3 bases outside the gene matches. CDR3 length equals 13 residues. CDR1 and CDR2 from the germline V gene are MNHEY and SMNVEV (reference sequence). The chain's CDR3 is CASSLGQLTEAFF. The CDR3 region has the DNA TGTGCCAGCAGTTTGGGACAGTTGACTGAAGCTTTCTTT.

V is TRBV14 and J is TRBJ2-1, with 7 bases fitting TRBD2. Trimming at V came to 7 bases and at J to 5 bases, leaving 5 bases not matched to a gene. The CDR3 totals 13 residues. Germline V lookup: CDR1 SGHDN, CDR2 FVKESK. CDR3 sequence (DNA): TGTGCCAGCAAAGGACTAGTTAACAATGAGCAGTTCTTC. Protein: CASKGLVNNEQFF.

The V call is TRBV11-1, the J call TRBJ2-7; 12 bases line up with TRBD2. Trimming removed 5 bases from V and 9 bases from J; junction bases left unmatched: 11. Germline values: CDR1 SGHAT, CDR2 FQDESV (reference sequence). This CDR3 has 15 residues. CDR3 bases: TGTGCCAGCAGCGAGGGACTAGCGGGCGCAGGAAGGCAGTACTTC. Amino acid sequence: CASSEGLAGAGRQYF.

This clone has a handful of counts. V and J are TRBV6-4 and TRBJ2-2; D is ambiguous. Germline V gene sequence: CDR1 MRHNA, CDR2 SNTAGT. Trimming pared 7 bases from V and 0 bases from J, leaving 9 bases between. CDR3 length: 14 amino acids. CDR3 protein: CASTDGPNTGELFF. For the CDR3, the DNA is TGTGCCAGCACTGATGGCCCGAACACCGGGGAGCTGTTTTTT.

The chain recombines TRBV11-2 with TRBJ1-1; 9 bases map to TRBD1. J gave up 4 bases and V 1 base, and 1 base lay outside the gene matches. CDR1 is SGHAT, CDR2 FQNNGV, per germline. This CDR3 comprises 14 residues. Here the CDR3 DNA reads TGTGCCAGCAGCTTAGGGACAGGGGCCACTGAAGCTTTCTTT. Encoded protein: CASSLGTGATEAFF.

The chain is built from TRBV6-1 and TRBJ2-1; D gene ambiguous. CDR3 length equals 15 residues. CDR1 and CDR2 (germline): MNHNS, SASEGT. The germline V and J ends were trimmed by 3 bases and 0 bases, with 9 bases remaining between them. CDR3 bases: TGTGCCAGCAGTGATGTTCCGAACTCCTACAATGAGCAGTTCTTC. Translation gives CASSDVPNSYNEQFF.

V usage is TRBV5-5 and J usage is TRBJ1-1; tentative D call: TRBD1 (5 bases). The V gene lost 3 bases and the J gene lost 3 bases, with 12 bases spanning the gap. CDR1 SGHKS and CDR2 YYEKEE come from the germline V gene (reference sequence). The CDR3 spans 14 residues. The CDR3 region is CASSYPGGDTEAFF. CDR3 sequence (DNA): TGTGCCAGCAGCTACCCCGGAGGGGACACTGAAGCTTTCTTT.

The J gene is TRBJ1-1, the V gene TRBV11-2; no clear D gene. Germline V CDR1 and CDR2: SGHAT, FQNNGV. The ends were cut back, 1 base at V and 4 bases at J, with 7 bases in the middle. The CDR3 covers 13 residues. The CDR3 sequence: CASSLVGSTEAFF. The CDR3 nucleotides are TGTGCCAGCAGCTTAGTTGGCTCCACTGAAGCTTTCTTT.

This rearrangement joins TRBV27 to TRBJ2-7; 7 bases match TRBD2. The junction had 6 bases not matched to a gene; V was cut back by 5 bases and J by 2 bases. CDR1 is MNHEY and CDR2 is SMNVEV in the germline V gene (reference sequence). The CDR3 is 14 amino acids. The CDR3: CASSLGRAPYEQYF. The CDR3 nucleotides are TGTGCCAGCAGTCTAGGGAGGGCCCCCTACGAGCAGTACTTC.

The chain couples TRBV10-3 to TRBJ1-2, with 9 nucleotides matching TRBD1. CDR3 length: 13 residues. The germline V gene encodes CDR1 ENHRY and CDR2 SYGVKD. The V segment lost 11 bases and the J segment 2 bases; nucleotides outside the gene matches: 6. CDR3 in DNA: TGTGCCTCAGCACAGGGGGCGAACTATGGCTACACCTTC. It encodes CASAQGANYGYTF.

The rearrangement joins TRBV5-1 to TRBJ2-6, with a tentative D call TRBD2 (8 bases). Germline assignment: CDR1 SGHRS and CDR2 YFSETQ. The CDR3 consists of 16 residues. V was pared by 4 bases and J by 0 bases, with 11 bases between. The CDR3 here is CASSREGASGANVLTF. CDR3 nucleotides: TGCGCCAGCAGCCGGGAGGGGGCCTCTGGGGCCAACGTCCTGACTTTC. The full variable domain, its missing parts supplied by reference TRBV5-1 and TRBJ2-6, is KAGVTQTPRYLIKTRGQQVTLSCSPISGHRSVSWYQQTPGQGLQFLFEYFSETQRNKGNFPGRFSGRQFSNSRSEMNVSTLELGDSALYLCASSREGASGANVLTFGAGSRLTVL.

The genes are TRBV10-3 and TRBJ1-4; D gene ambiguous. The germline V gene encodes CDR1 ENHRY and CDR2 SYGVKD. Trimming pared 0 bases from V and 8 bases from J, leaving 10 bases between. This CDR3 is built from 14 residues. CDR3 residues: CAISESSQVEKLFF. CDR3 coding DNA: TGTGCCATCAGTGAGTCCTCGCAAGTAGAAAAACTGTTTTTT.

This chain uses TRBV5-1 with TRBJ2-2; TRBD1 agrees at 9 bases. V lost 1 base to trimming and J lost 3 bases; unmatched junction nucleotides: 1. Germline assignment: CDR1 SGHRS and CDR2 YFSETQ. This CDR3 region has 15 residues. This CDR3 is CASSLRTGDTGELFF. The DNA for the CDR3 is TGCGCCAGCAGCTTGCGGACAGGGGACACCGGGGAGCTGTTTTTT.